This T cell receptor beta chain was sequenced during a study of beta chain features in type 1 diabetes. Every donor provided one heparinised blood draw, which averaged approximately 120 mL. This clone has a handful of counts. Its antigen is currently unknown. Other DNA sequences in this specimen translate into the identical CDR3. Germline loops: CDR1 SGHAT, CDR2 FQNNGV. Trimming shortened V by 5 bases and J by 1 base, and 8 bases separated the two germline ends. The length of the CDR3 is 13 residues. Reverse transcribing all isolated RNA meant expressed TCRB transcripts were sequenced. This table comes from immunoSEQ multiplex PCR, and its TCRdb copy is limited to in-frame clones, with some not included. Here the sample spans a few hundred thousand clones, around 13% being singletons. Points from the study as a whole: Patients and controls would share equally any PCR tilt toward shorter templates.

This chain joins TRBV11-2 and TRBJ1-2, with a tentative D call TRBD1 (5 bases). This TCR derives from a man aged 25-40 years in good health. Sequencing was performed on central memory CD4+ T cells from blood. The chain's CDR3 is CASSRDSNYGYTF. The CDR3 coding sequence is TGTGCCAGCAGCCGAGACAGTAACTATGGCTACACCTTC.